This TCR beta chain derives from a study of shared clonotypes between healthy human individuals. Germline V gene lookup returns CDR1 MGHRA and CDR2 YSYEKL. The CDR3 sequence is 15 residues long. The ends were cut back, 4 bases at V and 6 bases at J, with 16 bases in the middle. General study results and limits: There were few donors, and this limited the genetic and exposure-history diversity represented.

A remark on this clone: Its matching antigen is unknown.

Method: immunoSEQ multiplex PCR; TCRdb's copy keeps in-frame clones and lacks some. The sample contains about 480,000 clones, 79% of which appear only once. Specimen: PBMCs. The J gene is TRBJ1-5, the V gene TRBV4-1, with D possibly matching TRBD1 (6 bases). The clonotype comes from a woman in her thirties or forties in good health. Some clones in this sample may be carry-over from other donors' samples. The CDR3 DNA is TGCGCCAGCAGCCGGCAAGCAGGGGAGAGTCAGCCCCAGCATTTT. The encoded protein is CASSRQAGESQPQHF.